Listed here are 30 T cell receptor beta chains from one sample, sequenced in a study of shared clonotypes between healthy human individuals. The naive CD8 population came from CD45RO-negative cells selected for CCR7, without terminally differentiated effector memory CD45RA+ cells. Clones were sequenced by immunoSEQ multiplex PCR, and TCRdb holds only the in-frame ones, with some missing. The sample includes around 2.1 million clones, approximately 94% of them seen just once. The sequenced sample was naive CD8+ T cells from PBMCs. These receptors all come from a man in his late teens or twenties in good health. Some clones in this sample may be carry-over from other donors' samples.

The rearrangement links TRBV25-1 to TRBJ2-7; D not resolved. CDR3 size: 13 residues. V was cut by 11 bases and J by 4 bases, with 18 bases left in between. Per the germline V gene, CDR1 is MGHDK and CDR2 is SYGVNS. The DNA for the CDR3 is TGTGCCGTTGATCCGGGTCGTGGGTACGAGCAGTACTTC. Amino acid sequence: CAVDPGRGYEQYF.

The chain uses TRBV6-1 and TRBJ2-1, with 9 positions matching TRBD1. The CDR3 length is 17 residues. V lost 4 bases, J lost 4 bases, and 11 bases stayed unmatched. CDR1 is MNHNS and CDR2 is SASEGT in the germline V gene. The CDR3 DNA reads TGTGCCAGCAGTGCAGGCGCCCGGGACAGGGATTACAATGAGCAGTTCTTC. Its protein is CASSAGARDRDYNEQFF.

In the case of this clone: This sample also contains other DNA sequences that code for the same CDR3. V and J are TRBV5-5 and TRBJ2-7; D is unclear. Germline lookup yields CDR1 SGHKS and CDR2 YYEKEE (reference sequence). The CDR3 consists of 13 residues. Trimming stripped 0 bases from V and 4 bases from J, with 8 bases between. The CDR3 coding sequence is TGTGCCAGCAGCTTGGGGCCCCAATACGAGCAGTACTTC. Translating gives CASSLGPQYEQYF.

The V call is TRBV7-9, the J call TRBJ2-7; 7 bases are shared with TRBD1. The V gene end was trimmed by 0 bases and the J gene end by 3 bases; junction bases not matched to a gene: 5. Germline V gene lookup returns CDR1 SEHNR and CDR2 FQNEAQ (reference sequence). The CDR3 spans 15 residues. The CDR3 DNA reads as TGTGCCAGCAGCTTAGCGCAGGGGGAGAACTACGAGCAGTACTTC. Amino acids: CASSLAQGENYEQYF. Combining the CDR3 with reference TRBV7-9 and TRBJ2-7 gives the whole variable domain DTGVSQNPRHKITKRGQNVTFRCDPISEHNRLYWYRQTLGQGPEFLTYFQNEAQLEKSRLLSDRFSAERPKGSFSTLEIQRTEQGDSAMYLCASSLAQGENYEQYFGPGTRLTVT.

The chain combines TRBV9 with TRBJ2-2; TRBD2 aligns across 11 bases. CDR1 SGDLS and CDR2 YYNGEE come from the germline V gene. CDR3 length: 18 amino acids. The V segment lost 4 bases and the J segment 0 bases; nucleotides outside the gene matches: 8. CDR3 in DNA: TGTGCCAGCAGCCCAGGGACTAGCGGACCCTCGAACACCGGGGAGCTGTTTTTT. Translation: CASSPGTSGPSNTGELFF. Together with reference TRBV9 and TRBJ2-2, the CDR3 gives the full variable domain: DSGVTQTPKHLITATGQRVTLRCSPRSGDLSVYWYQQSLDQGLQFLIQYYNGEERAKGNILERFSAQQFPDLHSELNLSSLELGDSALYFCASSPGTSGPSNTGELFFGEGSRLTVL.

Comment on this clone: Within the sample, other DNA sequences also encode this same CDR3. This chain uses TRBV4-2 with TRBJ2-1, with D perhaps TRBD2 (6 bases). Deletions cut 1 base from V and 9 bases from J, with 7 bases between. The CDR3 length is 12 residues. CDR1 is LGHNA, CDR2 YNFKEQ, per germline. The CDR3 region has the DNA TGTGCCAGCAGCCAAGGGGGAGGTGAGCAGTTCTTC. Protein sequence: CASSQGGGEQFF.

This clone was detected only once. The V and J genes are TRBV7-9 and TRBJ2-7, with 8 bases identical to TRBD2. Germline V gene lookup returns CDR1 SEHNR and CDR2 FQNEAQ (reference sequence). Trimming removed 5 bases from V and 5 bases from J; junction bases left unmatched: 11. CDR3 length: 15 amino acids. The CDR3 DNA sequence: TGTGCCAGCAGCGCCGACCCGGGGGGGGCGAACGAGCAGTACTTC. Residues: CASSADPGGANEQYF.

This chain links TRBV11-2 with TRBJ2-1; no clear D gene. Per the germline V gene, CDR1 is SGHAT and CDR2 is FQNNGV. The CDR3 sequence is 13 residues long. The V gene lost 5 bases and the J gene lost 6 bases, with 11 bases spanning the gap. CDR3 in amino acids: CASSPRPGNEQFF. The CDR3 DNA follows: TGTGCCAGCAGCCCCCGGCCTGGCAATGAGCAGTTCTTC.

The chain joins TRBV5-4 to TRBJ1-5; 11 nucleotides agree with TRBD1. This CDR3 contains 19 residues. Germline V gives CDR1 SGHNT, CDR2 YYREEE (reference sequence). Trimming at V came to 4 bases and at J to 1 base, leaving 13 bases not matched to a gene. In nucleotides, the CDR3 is TGTGCCAGCAGCGAACCGGGACAGGGGGGGAAAGGGAGCAATCAGCCCCAGCATTTT. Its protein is CASSEPGQGGKGSNQPQHF.

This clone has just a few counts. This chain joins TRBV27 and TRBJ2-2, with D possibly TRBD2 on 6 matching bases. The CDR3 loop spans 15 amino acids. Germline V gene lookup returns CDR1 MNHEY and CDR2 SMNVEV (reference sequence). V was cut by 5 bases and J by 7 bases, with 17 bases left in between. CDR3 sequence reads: CASSQLAPEGGELFF. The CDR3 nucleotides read TGTGCCAGCAGTCAACTAGCCCCCGAAGGCGGGGAGCTGTTTTTT.

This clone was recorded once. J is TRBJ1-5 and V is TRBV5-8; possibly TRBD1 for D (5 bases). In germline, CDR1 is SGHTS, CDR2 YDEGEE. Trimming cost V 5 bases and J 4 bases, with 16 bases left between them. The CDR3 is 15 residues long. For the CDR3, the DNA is TGTGCCAGCAGTTCCGACAGCGATCGAAATCAGCCCCAGCATTTT. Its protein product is CASSSDSDRNQPQHF.

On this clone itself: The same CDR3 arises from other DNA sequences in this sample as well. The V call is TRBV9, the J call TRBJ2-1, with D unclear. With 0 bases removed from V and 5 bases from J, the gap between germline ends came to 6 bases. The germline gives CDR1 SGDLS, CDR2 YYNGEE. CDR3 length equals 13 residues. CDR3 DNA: TGTGCCAGCAGCGTAGGGAGCCACAATGAGCAGTTCTTC. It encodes CASSVGSHNEQFF.

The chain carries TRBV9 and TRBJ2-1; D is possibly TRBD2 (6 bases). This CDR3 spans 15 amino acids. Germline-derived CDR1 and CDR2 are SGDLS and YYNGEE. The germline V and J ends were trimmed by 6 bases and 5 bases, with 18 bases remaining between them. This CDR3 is CASTVGLPINNEQFF. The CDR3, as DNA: TGTGCCAGCACCGTTGGACTACCGATCAACAATGAGCAGTTCTTC. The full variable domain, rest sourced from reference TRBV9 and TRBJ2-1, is DSGVTQTPKHLITATGQRVTLRCSPRSGDLSVYWYQQSLDQGLQFLIQYYNGEERAKGNILERFSAQQFPDLHSELNLSSLELGDSALYFCASTVGLPINNEQFFGPGTRLTVL.

The CDR3 region has the DNA TGTGCCAGCAGCTCACCCGTGCGTCGCCCCGGGGAGCTGTTTTTT. The encoded protein is CASSSPVRRPGELFF. V usage is TRBV7-8 and J usage is TRBJ2-2, with D hard to call. V lost 4 bases to trimming and J lost 6 bases, with 15 bases between them. CDR3 length: 15 residues. The germline CDR1 and CDR2 sequences are SGHVS and FQNEAQ.

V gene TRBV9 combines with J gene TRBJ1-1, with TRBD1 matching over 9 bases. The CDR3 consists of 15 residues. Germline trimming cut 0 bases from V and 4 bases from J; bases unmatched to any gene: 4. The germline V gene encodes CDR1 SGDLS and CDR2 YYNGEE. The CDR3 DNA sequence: TGTGCCAGCAGCGTAGAAGGACAGGGGCTCACTGAAGCTTTCTTT. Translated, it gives CASSVEGQGLTEAFF. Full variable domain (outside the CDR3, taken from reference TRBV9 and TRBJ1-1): DSGVTQTPKHLITATGQRVTLRCSPRSGDLSVYWYQQSLDQGLQFLIQYYNGEERAKGNILERFSAQQFPDLHSELNLSSLELGDSALYFCASSVEGQGLTEAFFGQGTRLTVV.

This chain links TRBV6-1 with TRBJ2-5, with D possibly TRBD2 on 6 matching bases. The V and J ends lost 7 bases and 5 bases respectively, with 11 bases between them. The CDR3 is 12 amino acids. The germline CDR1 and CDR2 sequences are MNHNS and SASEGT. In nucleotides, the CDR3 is TGTGCCAGCACGGCGGGGCGGGAGACCCAGTACTTC. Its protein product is CASTAGRETQYF.

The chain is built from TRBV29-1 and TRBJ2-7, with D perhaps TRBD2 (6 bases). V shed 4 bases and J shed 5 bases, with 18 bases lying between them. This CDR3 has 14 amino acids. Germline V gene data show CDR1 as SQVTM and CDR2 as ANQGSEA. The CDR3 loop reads CSVGERLVPDEQYF. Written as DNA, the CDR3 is TGCAGCGTTGGCGAGAGACTAGTCCCAGACGAGCAGTACTTC.

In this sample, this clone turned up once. The CDR3 nucleotides are TGTGCCAGCAGTTACGGCGCTGGCGGAACCTACGAGCAGTACTTC. It is translated as CASSYGAGGTYEQYF. This chain uses TRBV6-5 with TRBJ2-7; unclear D gene. Germline V lookup: CDR1 MNHEY, CDR2 SVGAGI. V dropped 2 bases and J dropped 2 bases, with 13 bases sitting between them. The CDR3 runs to 15 residues.

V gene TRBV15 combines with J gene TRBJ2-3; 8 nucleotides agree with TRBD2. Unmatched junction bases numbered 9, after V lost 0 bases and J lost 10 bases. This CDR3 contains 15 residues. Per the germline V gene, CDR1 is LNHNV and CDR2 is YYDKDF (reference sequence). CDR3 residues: CATSRDQSGSRAQYF. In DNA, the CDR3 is TGTGCCACCAGCAGAGATCAAAGCGGGAGTAGGGCGCAGTATTTT.

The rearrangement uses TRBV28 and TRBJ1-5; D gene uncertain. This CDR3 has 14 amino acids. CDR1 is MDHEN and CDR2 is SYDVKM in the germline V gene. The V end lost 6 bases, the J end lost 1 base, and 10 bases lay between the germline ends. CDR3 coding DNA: TGTGCCAGCAGATCCGGGTCGAGCAATCAGCCCCAGCATTTT. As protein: CASRSGSSNQPQHF.

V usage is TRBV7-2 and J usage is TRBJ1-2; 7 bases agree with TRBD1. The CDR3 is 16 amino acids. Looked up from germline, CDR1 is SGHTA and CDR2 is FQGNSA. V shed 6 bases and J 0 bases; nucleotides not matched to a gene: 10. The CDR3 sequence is CASRLDRAPSNYGYTF. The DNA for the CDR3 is TGTGCCAGCAGACTCGACAGGGCCCCTTCTAACTATGGCTACACCTTC.

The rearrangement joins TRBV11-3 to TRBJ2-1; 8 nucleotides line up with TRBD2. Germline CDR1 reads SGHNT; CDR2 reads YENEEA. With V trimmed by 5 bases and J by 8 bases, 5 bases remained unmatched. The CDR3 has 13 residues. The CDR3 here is CASSLGRVDEQFF. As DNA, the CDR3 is TGTGCCAGCAGCCTCGGGAGGGTCGATGAGCAGTTCTTC. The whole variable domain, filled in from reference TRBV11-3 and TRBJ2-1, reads EAGVVQSPRYKIIEKKQPVAFWCNPISGHNTLYWYLQNLGQGPELLIRYENEEAVDDSQLPKDRFSAERLKGVDSTLKIQPAELGDSAVYLCASSLGRVDEQFFGPGTRLTVL.

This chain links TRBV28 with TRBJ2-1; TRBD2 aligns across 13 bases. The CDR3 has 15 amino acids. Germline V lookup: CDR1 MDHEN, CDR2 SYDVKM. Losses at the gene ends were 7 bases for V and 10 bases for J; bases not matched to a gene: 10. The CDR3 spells CASTGLAGVVTEQFF. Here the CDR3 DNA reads TGTGCCAGCACCGGACTAGCGGGAGTTGTCACAGAGCAGTTCTTC.

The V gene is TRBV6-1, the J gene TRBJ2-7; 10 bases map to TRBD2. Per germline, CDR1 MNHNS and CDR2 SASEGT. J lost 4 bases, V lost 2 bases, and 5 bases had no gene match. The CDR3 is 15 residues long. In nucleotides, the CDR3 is TGTGCCAGCAGTGAATTAACTAGCGGGAAATACGAGCAGTACTTC. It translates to CASSELTSGKYEQYF.

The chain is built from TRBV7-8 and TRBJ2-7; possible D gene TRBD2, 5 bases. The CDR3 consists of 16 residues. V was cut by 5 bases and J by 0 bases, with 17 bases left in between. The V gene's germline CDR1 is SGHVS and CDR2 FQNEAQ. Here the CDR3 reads CASSARRLGSSYEQYF. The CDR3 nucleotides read TGTGCCAGCAGCGCTCGACGACTGGGGAGCTCCTACGAGCAGTACTTC.

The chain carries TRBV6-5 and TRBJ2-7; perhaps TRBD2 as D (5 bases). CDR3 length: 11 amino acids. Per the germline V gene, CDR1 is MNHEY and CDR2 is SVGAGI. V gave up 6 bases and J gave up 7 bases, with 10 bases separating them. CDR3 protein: CASSLGREQYF. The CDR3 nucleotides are TGTGCCAGCAGCCTGGGGAGAGAGCAGTACTTC.

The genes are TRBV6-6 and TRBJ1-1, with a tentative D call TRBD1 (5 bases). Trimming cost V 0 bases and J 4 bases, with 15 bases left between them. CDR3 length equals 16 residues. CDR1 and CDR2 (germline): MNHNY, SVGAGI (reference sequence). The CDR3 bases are TGTGCCAGCAGTTACTCTGTTCTGCAGGGCGGCACTGAAGCTTTCTTT. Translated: CASSYSVLQGGTEAFF.

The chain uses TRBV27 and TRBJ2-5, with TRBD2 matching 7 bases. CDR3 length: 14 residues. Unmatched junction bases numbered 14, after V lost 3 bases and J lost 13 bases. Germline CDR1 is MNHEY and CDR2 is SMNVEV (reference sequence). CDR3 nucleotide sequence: TGTGCCAGCAGTTTCCTCCCAGGGAGGGATGAACCGTACTTC. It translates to CASSFLPGRDEPYF.

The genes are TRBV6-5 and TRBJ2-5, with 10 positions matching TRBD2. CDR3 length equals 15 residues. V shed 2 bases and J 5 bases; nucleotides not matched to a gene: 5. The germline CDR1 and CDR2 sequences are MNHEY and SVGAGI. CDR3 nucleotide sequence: TGTGCCAGCAGTTACCTAGCGGGAGTAGAGGAGACCCAGTACTTC. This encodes CASSYLAGVEETQYF.

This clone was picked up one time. CDR3 region: CASSPKSAGVNVKFF. Written as DNA, the CDR3 is TGCGCCAGCAGCCCCAAGTCAGCGGGAGTGAATGTAAAGTTCTTC. The rearrangement uses TRBV5-1 and TRBJ2-1, with TRBD2 matching 8 bases. The germline CDR1 and CDR2 sequences are SGHRS and YFSETQ. V lost 4 bases to trimming and J lost 14 bases; unmatched junction nucleotides: 17. The CDR3 length is 15 residues.